The 22 T cell receptor beta chains presented below share a single source sample, sequenced in a study of CD8+ T cells in alopecia areata. After isolation, RNA underwent reverse transcription to generate cDNA as the sequencing template. Some clones are missing from TCRdb's copy, which holds only in-frame ones; the method was immunoSEQ multiplex PCR. Of some 120,000 clones in the sample, over 60% are singletons; the top ten hold 4.5% to 6%. As for treatment: oral pan-JAK inhibitor, 5-10 mg twice daily. Sequencing was performed on CD4+ T cells sorted from blood, taken at week 4, from a patient treated with tofacitinib. Receptor source: a human donor with alopecia areata.

The rearrangement uses TRBV29-1 and TRBJ2-7; possibly TRBD1 for D (5 bases). The CDR3 contains 15 residues. Germline values: CDR1 SQVTM, CDR2 ANQGSEA. The ends were cut back, 6 bases at V and 0 bases at J, with 18 bases in the middle. The CDR3: CSVRRQRPSSYEQYF. The CDR3 nucleotides read TGCAGCGTGAGACGACAGCGCCCGAGCTCCTACGAGCAGTACTTC.

This clone was seen only a few times. J is TRBJ2-3 and V is TRBV29-1, with 9 nucleotides matching TRBD1. There are 14 residues in the CDR3. Trimming removed 7 bases from V and 5 bases from J; junction bases left unmatched: 10. Germline CDR1 and CDR2: SQVTM and ANQGSEA. The CDR3 DNA sequence: TGCAGCGCCGCCCCCGGGACAGGGCAAGATACGCAGTATTTT. This codes for CSAAPGTGQDTQYF.

The chain combines TRBV30 with TRBJ1-3, with D maybe TRBD1 (6 bases). Germline V lookup: CDR1 GTSNPN, CDR2 SVGIG (reference sequence). CDR3 length equals 15 residues. The V end lost 5 bases, the J end lost 0 bases, and 14 bases lay between the germline ends. The CDR3 DNA follows: TGTGCCTGGGAAGGGGGGACCTTCTCTGGAAACACCATATATTTT. Translating gives CAWEGGTFSGNTIYF.

The rearrangement links TRBV30 to TRBJ2-3; TRBD2 aligns across 11 bases. J was trimmed by 2 bases and V by 5 bases; bases with no gene match: 6. The CDR3 sequence is 15 residues long. The germline CDR1 and CDR2 sequences are GTSNPN and SVGIG (reference sequence). This chain's CDR3 is CAWGLAGGTTDTQYF. CDR3 nucleotides: TGTGCCTGGGGGCTAGCGGGAGGCACCACAGATACGCAGTATTTT.

The J gene is TRBJ2-2, the V gene TRBV6-5; no firm D call. The CDR3 contains 15 residues. Trimming left V 2 bases short and J 4 bases short, with 11 bases between. Germline V CDR1 and CDR2: MNHEY, SVGAGI. CDR3 amino acids: CASSYTPLRTGELFF. CDR3 nucleotide sequence: TGTGCCAGCAGTTACACCCCTTTACGCACCGGGGAGCTGTTTTTT.

The chain joins TRBV23-1 to TRBJ2-1, with TRBD1 matching over 9 bases. TRBV23-1 is recorded as an ORF, its role being uncertain. The V segment lost 3 bases and the J segment 9 bases; nucleotides outside the gene matches: 9. CDR3 length equals 15 residues. Here the CDR3 reads CASSHKRTGEGEQFF. As DNA, the CDR3 is TGCGCCAGCAGTCATAAGCGGACAGGGGAAGGTGAGCAGTTCTTC.

This chain uses TRBV30 with TRBJ2-3; maybe TRBD1 (5 bases). Trimming left V 4 bases short and J 0 bases short, with 11 bases between. Germline-derived CDR1 and CDR2 are GTSNPN and SVGIG (reference sequence). The CDR3 length is 14 residues. In nucleotides, the CDR3 is TGTGCCTGGACTTGGGGCCGAAGCACAGATACGCAGTATTTT. Protein product: CAWTWGRSTDTQYF.

The V call is TRBV5-6, the J call TRBJ2-7; D gene unclear. The V end lost 2 bases, the J end lost 2 bases, and 8 bases lay between the germline ends. CDR3 length: 13 amino acids. Germline V CDR1 and CDR2: SGHDT, YYEEEE. This CDR3 reads CASSLDGPYEQYF. As DNA, the CDR3 is TGTGCCAGCAGCTTAGACGGACCCTACGAGCAGTACTTC.

The V gene is TRBV6-5, the J gene TRBJ1-1; D may be TRBD1 (5 bases). The ends were cut back, 2 bases at V and 4 bases at J, with 5 bases in the middle. In germline, CDR1 is MNHEY, CDR2 SVGAGI. The CDR3 totals 12 residues. The CDR3: CASSYDSTEAFF. CDR3 sequence (DNA): TGTGCCAGCAGTTACGACAGCACTGAAGCTTTCTTT.

This chain links TRBV30 with TRBJ1-5; D is unresolved. The germline V gene has CDR1 GTSNPN and CDR2 SVGIG (reference sequence). Trimming removed 6 bases at V and 7 bases at J, with 13 bases between. The CDR3 is 12 amino acids. In DNA form, the CDR3 reads TGTGCCTGCGAAATAGGAGGACAGCCCCAGCATTTT. Amino acid sequence: CACEIGGQPQHF. Using reference TRBV30 and TRBJ1-5 for the parts outside the CDR3, the full variable domain is SQTIHQWPATLVQPVGSPLSLECTVEGTSNPNLYWYRQAAGRGLQLLFYSVGIGQISSEVPQNLSASRPQDRQFILSSKKLLLSDSGFYLCACEIGGQPQHFGDGTRLSIL.

V gene TRBV6-5 combines with J gene TRBJ2-5; D uncertain. V was clipped by 10 bases and J by 1 base, with 10 bases between them. Germline values: CDR1 MNHEY, CDR2 SVGAGI. CDR3 length: 12 amino acids. The chain's CDR3 is CATAEAQETQYF. CDR3 in DNA: TGTGCCACCGCCGAAGCCCAAGAGACCCAGTACTTC.

The chain carries TRBV23-1 and TRBJ2-2; 11 nucleotides agree with TRBD1. TRBV23-1 is assigned to the ORF class and has an uncertain function. The CDR3 consists of 17 residues. The V segment lost 3 bases and the J segment 2 bases; nucleotides outside the gene matches: 5. The CDR3 DNA follows: TGCGCCAGCAGTCAGCGAGGACAGGGGGCTAACACCGGGGAGCTGTTTTTT. It translates to CASSQRGQGANTGELFF.

This clone occurred a few times. Other DNA sequences in this specimen translate into the identical CDR3. CDR3 DNA: TGTGCCAGCTCCCCCGAGGGAGAGACCCAGTACTTC. Its protein product is CASSPEGETQYF. This chain links TRBV18 with TRBJ2-5; D is perhaps TRBD2 (5 bases). The V gene's germline CDR1 is KGHSH and CDR2 LQKENI. The V and J ends lost 6 bases and 4 bases respectively, with 9 bases between them. The CDR3 is made up of 12 amino acids.

The CDR3 nucleotides are TGTGCCAGCAGCTTAGATGAGGGGGCCTTAACCTACGAGCAGTACTTC. This encodes CASSLDEGALTYEQYF. This rearrangement joins TRBV7-8 to TRBJ2-7, with 7 bases aligning to TRBD1. Germline V lookup: CDR1 SGHVS, CDR2 FQNEAQ. This CDR3 contains 16 residues. The J segment lost 2 bases and the V segment lost 1 base, leaving 8 bases of the junction unmatched. The full variable domain, completed using reference TRBV7-8 and TRBJ2-7, is GAGVSQSPRYKVAKRGQDVALRCDPISGHVSLFWYQQALGQGPEFLTYFQNEAQLDKSGLPSDRFFAERPEGSVSTLKIQRTQQEDSAVYLCASSLDEGALTYEQYFGPGTRLTVT.

This chain joins TRBV29-1 and TRBJ2-3; D ambiguous. V lost 4 bases to trimming and J lost 3 bases, with 11 bases between them. Germline lookup yields CDR1 SQVTM and CDR2 ANQGSEA. This CDR3 has 13 amino acids. CDR3 sequence: CSVGASQTDTQYF. DNA of the CDR3: TGCAGCGTTGGGGCCAGTCAAACAGATACGCAGTATTTT.

Within the sample, this clone is medium-sized. The V and J genes are TRBV14 and TRBJ2-7; 7 positions agree with TRBD1. Per germline, CDR1 SGHDN and CDR2 FVKESK. This CDR3 has 14 amino acids. The V and J ends lost 4 bases and 2 bases, in that order; junction bases with no gene match: 5. CDR3: CASSRTGGPYEQYF. CDR3 nucleotide sequence: TGTGCCAGCAGCCGGACAGGAGGCCCCTACGAGCAGTACTTC. The full variable domain, completed using reference TRBV14 and TRBJ2-7, is EAGVTQFPSHSVIEKGQTVTLRCDPISGHDNLYWYRRVMGKEIKFLLHFVKESKQDESGMPNNRFLAERTGGTYSTLKVQPAELEDSGVYFCASSRTGGPYEQYFGPGTRLTVT.

This clone was seen only once. The chain employs TRBV2 and TRBJ2-4; D gene uncertain. The CDR3 spans 14 residues. The V end was cut by 7 bases, the J end by 1 base, with 11 bases between. Germline V gene data show CDR1 as SNHLY and CDR2 as FYNNEI. This CDR3 is CASTPLGAKNIQYF. CDR3 nucleotide sequence: TGTGCCAGCACCCCATTGGGGGCCAAAAACATTCAGTACTTC.

Here the CDR3 reads CASSVAFETQYF. CDR3 in DNA: TGTGCCAGCAGCGTAGCTTTTGAGACCCAGTACTTC. The chain combines TRBV9 with TRBJ2-5; D is undetermined. The V end lost 0 bases, the J end lost 5 bases, and 5 bases lay between the germline ends. The CDR3 length is 12 residues. Looked up from germline, CDR1 is SGDLS and CDR2 is YYNGEE.

The rearrangement joins TRBV29-1 to TRBJ1-1; D gene unclear. Trimming shortened V by 1 base and J by 8 bases, and 11 bases separated the two germline ends. CDR3 length equals 12 residues. Germline CDR1 is SQVTM and CDR2 is ANQGSEA. Here the CDR3 reads CSVEAGGSEAFF. DNA for the CDR3: TGCAGCGTTGAAGCTGGTGGGTCCGAAGCTTTCTTT.

The chain recombines TRBV5-1 with TRBJ2-3; D is possibly TRBD2 (5 bases). Germline values: CDR1 SGHRS, CDR2 YFSETQ. V shed 0 bases and J shed 5 bases, with 10 bases lying between them. There are 14 residues in the CDR3. The CDR3 nucleotides read TGCGCCAGCAGCTTGGGCCAAGAGGGAGATACGCAGTATTTT. Its translation: CASSLGQEGDTQYF.

The V gene is TRBV5-4, the J gene TRBJ2-5; D may be TRBD1 (6 bases). Germline loops: CDR1 SGHNT, CDR2 YYREEE (reference sequence). There are 14 residues in the CDR3. V lost 4 bases and J 4 bases, leaving 14 bases between the germline ends. Written as DNA, the CDR3 is TGTGCCAGCAGCGGACGGACAGCCGCAGAGACCCAGTACTTC. Translated: CASSGRTAAETQYF. The full variable domain, rest sourced from reference TRBV5-4 and TRBJ2-5, is ETGVTQSPTHLIKTRGQQVTLRCSSQSGHNTVSWYQQALGQGPQFIFQYYREEENGRGNFPPRFSGLQFPNYSSELNVNALELDDSALYLCASSGRTAAETQYFGPGTRLLVL.

The chain has TRBV29-1 and TRBJ1-3; D gene unclear. In germline, CDR1 is SQVTM, CDR2 ANQGSEA. The CDR3 runs 11 residues. The V and J ends lost 4 bases and 8 bases respectively, with 9 bases between them. The CDR3 nucleotides are TGCAGCGTTGGAGAGCAGGACACCATATATTTT. It encodes CSVGEQDTIYF.